This passage covers 21 T cell receptor beta chains from one sample sequenced in a study of CD8+ T cells in alopecia areata. The treatment is: oral pan-JAK inhibitor, 5-10 mg twice daily. Extracted from the samples, RNA was reverse transcribed into cDNA to serve as the sequencing template. Some clones are missing from TCRdb's copy, which holds only in-frame ones; the method was immunoSEQ multiplex PCR. The data contain approximately 190,000 clones, 58% of them singletons. Sequences were derived from CD4+ T cells sorted from blood, sampled at week 24, from a patient treated with tofacitinib. All receptors derive from a human donor with alopecia areata.

Comments on this clone: A read error may produce the germline difference seen at one junction end. The V call is TRBV29-1, the J call TRBJ1-5; maybe TRBD1 (6 bases). Germline V CDR1 and CDR2: SQVTM, ANQGSEA. The CDR3 length is 13 residues. The CDR3, as DNA: TGCGGCGTCGTGGACAGTAGCAATCAGCCCCAGCATTTT. It yields the protein CGVVDSSNQPQHF.

The rearrangement joins TRBV19 to TRBJ2-1; D unclear. The V gene's germline CDR1 is LNHDA and CDR2 SQIVND (reference sequence). The V and J ends lost 7 bases and 0 bases respectively, with 10 bases between them. This CDR3 has 14 residues. This CDR3 is CASTGSSSYNEQFF. The DNA of the CDR3 is TGTGCCAGTACGGGCAGTAGCTCCTACAATGAGCAGTTCTTC.

The chain joins TRBV4-3 to TRBJ1-5, with unresolved D. Trimming shortened V by 1 base and J by 4 bases, and 11 bases separated the two germline ends. Germline V gives CDR1 LGHNA, CDR2 YSLEER. The CDR3 is 15 residues long. The CDR3 coding sequence is TGCGCCAGCAGCCAAGCCCAGACTACAAATCAGCCCCAGCATTTT. This translates into CASSQAQTTNQPQHF.

V gene TRBV2 combines with J gene TRBJ2-7, with TRBD2 identical over 10 bases. Per the germline V gene, CDR1 is SNHLY and CDR2 is FYNNEI. This CDR3 spans 14 amino acids. Trimming cost V 10 bases and J 2 bases; bases outside gene matches: 8. CDR3 sequence (DNA): TGTGCCATTCCTAGCGGGAGCCAGACCTACGAGCAGTACTTC. Protein sequence: CAIPSGSQTYEQYF.

The chain links TRBV5-1 to TRBJ1-1, with 10 bases aligning to TRBD1. The V and J ends lost 4 bases and 3 bases, in that order; junction bases with no gene match: 3. CDR1 and CDR2 (germline): SGHRS, YFSETQ. The CDR3 length is 14 residues. The CDR3 DNA is TGCGCCAGCAGCCGGGACAGGGGCGACACTGAAGCTTTCTTT. This gives the protein CASSRDRGDTEAFF.

The table lists this clone with a few counts. The J gene is TRBJ2-7, the V gene TRBV27; 8 nucleotides agree with TRBD2. Germline loops: CDR1 MNHEY, CDR2 SMNVEV (reference sequence). The CDR3 runs 14 residues. V was pared by 6 bases and J by 7 bases, with 11 bases of the junction left unmatched. The CDR3 DNA sequence: TGTGCCAGCAGGAGGTTCGGGGGGGGCGGGGAGCAGTACTTC. As protein: CASRRFGGGGEQYF.

This clone was seen a few times. The chain is built from TRBV10-3 and TRBJ2-7; 12 bases are a match to TRBD2. V lost 10 bases, J lost 7 bases, and 11 bases stayed unmatched. Germline V gives CDR1 ENHRY, CDR2 SYGVKD. The CDR3 totals 14 residues. The CDR3 nucleotides are TGTGCCAGCACCAAGAGACTAGCGGGAGATGAGCAGTACTTC. Protein sequence: CASTKRLAGDEQYF.

The rearrangement links TRBV7-2 to TRBJ1-5; D not certain. The V gene's germline CDR1 is SGHTA and CDR2 FQGNSA. The V end was cut by 5 bases, the J end by 3 bases, with 5 bases between. The CDR3 is made up of 12 amino acids. The CDR3 DNA sequence: TGTGCCAGCAGCGTGAACAATCAGCCCCAGCATTTT. Its protein product is CASSVNNQPQHF.

V usage is TRBV2 and J usage is TRBJ1-5, with TRBD1 matching over 8 bases. This CDR3 is 15 amino acids long. The germline gives CDR1 SNHLY, CDR2 FYNNEI. Trimming cost V 2 bases and J 7 bases; bases outside gene matches: 7. Here the CDR3 DNA reads TGTGCCAGCAGTGAACTCGGACAGGGAGAACAGCCCCAGCATTTT. It translates to CASSELGQGEQPQHF.

This clone was counted a few times. The chain recombines TRBV7-9 with TRBJ1-2; 9 bases line up with TRBD1. The junction had 6 bases not matched to a gene; V was cut back by 8 bases and J by 8 bases. Germline CDR1 is SEHNR and CDR2 is FQNEAQ (reference sequence). CDR3 length: 12 amino acids. The CDR3 DNA follows: TGTGCCAGCCGGACAGGGGACTTAGGCTACACCTTC. Translating it yields CASRTGDLGYTF.

The chain's CDR3 is CAISAGGAGTDTQYF. CDR3 bases: TGTGCCATCAGCGCCGGGGGGGCTGGCACAGATACGCAGTATTTT. The genes are TRBV10-3 and TRBJ2-3; 8 bases map to TRBD2. Losses at the gene ends were 6 bases for V and 1 base for J; bases not matched to a gene: 6. The germline CDR1 and CDR2 sequences are ENHRY and SYGVKD. The length of the CDR3 is 15 residues.

The chain has TRBV30 and TRBJ1-5, with 7 nucleotides matching TRBD1. V shed 3 bases, J shed 2 bases, and the junction held 13 bases outside the gene matches. This CDR3 is built from 17 residues. Germline V lookup: CDR1 GTSNPN, CDR2 SVGIG (reference sequence). CDR3: CAWSDGKGQRGNQPQHF. The CDR3 DNA reads as TGTGCCTGGAGCGACGGGAAGGGACAGAGGGGCAATCAGCCCCAGCATTTT.

This chain joins TRBV14 and TRBJ2-5; the D gene is possibly TRBD1 (5 bases). The CDR3 is made up of 15 amino acids. Deletions cut 1 base from V and 4 bases from J, with 13 bases between. CDR1 is SGHDN, CDR2 FVKESK, per germline. The CDR3, as DNA: TGTGCCAGCAGCCAAGTCTCCTCAGGGCCAGAGACCCAGTACTTC. This gives the protein CASSQVSSGPETQYF.

The CDR3 loop reads CASSHHTSGALTDTQYF. CDR3 DNA: TGCGCCAGCAGCCATCATACTAGCGGGGCCCTCACAGATACGCAGTATTTT. The chain links TRBV4-1 to TRBJ2-3, with TRBD2 identical over 10 bases. This CDR3 is built from 17 residues. Losses at the gene ends were 3 bases for V and 2 bases for J; bases not matched to a gene: 8. In germline, CDR1 is MGHRA, CDR2 YSYEKL.

The chain uses TRBV6-6 and TRBJ2-4, with 7 positions matching TRBD1. The CDR3 consists of 11 residues. Germline V gene sequence: CDR1 MNHNY, CDR2 SVGAGI (reference sequence). V gave up 6 bases and J gave up 7 bases; unmatched junction bases: 0. CDR3 residues: CASRTGNIQYF. CDR3 nucleotides: TGTGCCAGCAGGACAGGGAACATTCAGTACTTC.

This clone turned up a few times. The rearrangement joins TRBV7-2 to TRBJ1-5; TRBD1 matches at 8 bases. Germline V CDR1 and CDR2: SGHTA, FQGNSA. V shed 4 bases, J shed 11 bases, and the junction held 7 bases outside the gene matches. The CDR3 has 13 amino acids. CDR3 DNA sequence: TGTGCCAGCAGCTCCCGACAGGGGATGGCCCAGCATTTT. Translating gives CASSSRQGMAQHF.

A note on this clone: The same CDR3 arises from other DNA sequences in this sample as well. This chain links TRBV2 with TRBJ2-3; no firm D call. This CDR3 has 14 amino acids. Trimming pared 3 bases from V and 0 bases from J, leaving 7 bases between. Looked up from germline, CDR1 is SNHLY and CDR2 is FYNNEI. In DNA form, the CDR3 reads TGTGCCAGCAGTGAGGGAACGAGCACAGATACGCAGTATTTT. Translation: CASSEGTSTDTQYF.

V gene TRBV30 combines with J gene TRBJ1-2; tentative D call: TRBD1 (6 bases). Germline V CDR1 and CDR2: GTSNPN, SVGIG (reference sequence). Trimming shortened V by 0 bases and J by 5 bases, and 19 bases separated the two germline ends. The CDR3 has 16 residues. As DNA, the CDR3 is TGTGCCTGGAGTGTACAGTGGGGGGGGCAGCGATATGGCTACACCTTC. It codes for CAWSVQWGGQRYGYTF.

This chain joins TRBV29-1 and TRBJ1-2; D unclear. Germline CDR1 is SQVTM and CDR2 is ANQGSEA. This CDR3 is built from 14 residues. V was cut by 4 bases and J by 4 bases, with 16 bases left in between. Written as DNA, the CDR3 is TGCAGCGTTGCCATGGGGATGGGTTCCTATGGCTACACCTTC. It specifies CSVAMGMGSYGYTF.

The gene calls are TRBV4-3 and TRBJ2-5; a possible D gene is TRBD2 (6 bases). The CDR3 extends over 13 amino acids. The germline V gene has CDR1 LGHNA and CDR2 YSLEER. Trimming stripped 0 bases from V and 7 bases from J, with 9 bases between. CDR3 loop: CASSQDRAGTQYF. In nucleotides, the CDR3 is TGCGCCAGCAGCCAAGATAGAGCGGGGACCCAGTACTTC.

This chain uses TRBV5-1 with TRBJ1-2, with a tentative D call TRBD1 (5 bases). This CDR3 spans 15 amino acids. Germline V gene lookup returns CDR1 SGHRS and CDR2 YFSETQ. Trimming left V 3 bases short and J 4 bases short, with 16 bases between. The CDR3 is CASSSGRRDFYGYTF. DNA for the CDR3: TGCGCCAGCAGCTCCGGACGGAGGGACTTCTATGGCTACACCTTC.